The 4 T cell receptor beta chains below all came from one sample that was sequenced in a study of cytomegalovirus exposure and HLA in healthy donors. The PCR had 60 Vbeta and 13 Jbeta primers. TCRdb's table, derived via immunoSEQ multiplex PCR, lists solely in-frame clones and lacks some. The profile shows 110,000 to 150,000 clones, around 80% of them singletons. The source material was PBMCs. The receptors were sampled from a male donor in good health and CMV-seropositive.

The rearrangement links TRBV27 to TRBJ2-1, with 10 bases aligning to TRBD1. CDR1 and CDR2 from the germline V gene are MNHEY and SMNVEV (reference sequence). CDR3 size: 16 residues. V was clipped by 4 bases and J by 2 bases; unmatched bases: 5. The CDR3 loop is CASSSPGQGPYNEQFF. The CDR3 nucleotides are TGTGCCAGCAGTTCCCCGGGACAGGGGCCCTACAATGAGCAGTTCTTC.

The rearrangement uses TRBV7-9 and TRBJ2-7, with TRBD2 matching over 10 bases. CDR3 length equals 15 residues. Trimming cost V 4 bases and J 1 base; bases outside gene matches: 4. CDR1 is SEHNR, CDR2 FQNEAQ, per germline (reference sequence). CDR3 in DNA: TGTGCCAGCAGCTCCGGACTAGCGGTTTCCTACGAGCAGTACTTC. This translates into CASSSGLAVSYEQYF.

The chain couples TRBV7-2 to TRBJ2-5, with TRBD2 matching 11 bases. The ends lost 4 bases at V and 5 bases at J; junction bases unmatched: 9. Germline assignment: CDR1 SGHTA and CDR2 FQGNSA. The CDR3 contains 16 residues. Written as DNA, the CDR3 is TGTGCCAGCAGCTCGACTAGCGGGATAGTCTCGGAGACCCAGTACTTC. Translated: CASSSTSGIVSETQYF.

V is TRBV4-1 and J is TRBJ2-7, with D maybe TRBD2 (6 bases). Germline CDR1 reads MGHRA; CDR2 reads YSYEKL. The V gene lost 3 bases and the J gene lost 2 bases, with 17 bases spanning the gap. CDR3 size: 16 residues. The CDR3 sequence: CASSHFISSATYEQYF. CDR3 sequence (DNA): TGCGCCAGCAGCCACTTTATTTCTAGCGCAACCTACGAGCAGTACTTC.